This T cell receptor (beta chain) was profiled in a study of T cells after yellow fever vaccination. Findings and limits, study-wide: Some clonotypes were seen in both the CD4 and the CD8 compartments. These made up a small share and likely arose from convergent recombination. One caveat is that FACS-sorted repertoires could contain abundant clonotypes contaminating from the bulk population.

MiXCR was run by TCRdb on the 5' RACE reads, yielding one entry per CDR3 protein. In the table there are roughly 190,000 distinct CDR3 sequences, approximately 11% of which are singletons. Of note for this clonotype: Its antigen is undetermined.

The CDR3 extends over 13 amino acids. V shed 9 bases, J shed 5 bases, and the junction held 10 bases outside the gene matches. Germline V lookup: CDR1 MNHEY, CDR2 SMNVEV (reference sequence). The sequence was obtained from a man aged 18 to 30 who received the YFV17D yellow fever vaccine. The gene calls are TRBV27 and TRBJ2-7; 7 nucleotides match TRBD1. This sample comprised CD8+ T cells sorted from PBMCs, obtained 15 days after the yellow fever booster vaccination. The CDR3 sequence is CASGETGYHEQYF. CDR3 nucleotides: TGTGCCAGTGGGGAGACAGGGTACCACGAGCAGTACTTC.